This T cell receptor beta chain was found in a study of radiation and T cells in renal cell carcinoma. General study points: Sampling covered only around 0.91 g of each tumor. Dominant CDR3 motifs were more common in irradiated tumors than controls.

The repertoire was sequenced with immunoSEQ multiplex PCR; TCRdb's copy has only in-frame clones and lacks some. The table includes about 15,000 clones, about two thirds detected once. Treatment given: treatment-naive control, cytoreductive nephrectomy. The patient's renal cell carcinoma had clear cell pathology. By sample fraction, this clone is medium-sized. No antigen is known for it. The receptor was isolated from a man aged 55-75 years with renal cell carcinoma. Sequenced here: tumor tissue, sampled from a patient whose treatment was nephrectomy without radiotherapy.

The CDR3 sequence: CASSLNDRDYNEQFF. For the CDR3, the DNA is TGCGCCAGCAGCTTAAACGACAGGGATTACAATGAGCAGTTCTTC. The chain couples TRBV5-1 to TRBJ2-1; TRBD1 aligns across 7 bases. Germline assignment: CDR1 SGHRS and CDR2 YFSETQ. The CDR3 consists of 15 residues. Losses at the gene ends were 2 bases for V and 4 bases for J; bases not matched to a gene: 6.